A single TCR beta chain is shown here with its context. Its antigen is currently unknown. The entry originates in a study of shared clonotypes between healthy human individuals. Overall study findings and caveats: Clonotypes shared by all four donors outscored non-shared clonotypes in generation probability. Rarefaction analysis demonstrated incomplete sorted-subset sequencing notwithstanding large depth.

The donors were adults (healthy and HIV-negative) with no recent acute infections or vaccinations. Original handling: Junction-only sequences without quality scores were provided by ImmunoSEQ, so filtering was different. Using immunoSEQ multiplex PCR, the repertoire was profiled, and TCRdb retains in-frame clones only, with some absent. That table furnishes V, J and clone size, whereas the DNA furnished D and trimming. The sample has 100,000 or so clones, less than 80% seen once; the top ten hold almost 25%. The CDR3 contains 15 residues. Between the trimmed V and J ends, which lost 4 bases and 6 bases, there was a span of 17 bases.

The sequence was obtained from a woman aged 25 to 45 in good health. What was sequenced was memory CD8+ T cells sorted from blood. Described subset: CD45RO+ cells pooled with CCR7-negative TemRA cells. The chain carries TRBV5-7 and TRBJ2-1, with a tentative D call TRBD2 (6 bases). TRBV5-7 is identified as an open reading frame with a role that is uncertain. The CDR3 here is CASSPGLSQGNEQFF. CDR3 sequence (DNA): TGTGCCAGCAGCCCGGGACTCTCTCAGGGCAATGAGCAGTTCTTC.